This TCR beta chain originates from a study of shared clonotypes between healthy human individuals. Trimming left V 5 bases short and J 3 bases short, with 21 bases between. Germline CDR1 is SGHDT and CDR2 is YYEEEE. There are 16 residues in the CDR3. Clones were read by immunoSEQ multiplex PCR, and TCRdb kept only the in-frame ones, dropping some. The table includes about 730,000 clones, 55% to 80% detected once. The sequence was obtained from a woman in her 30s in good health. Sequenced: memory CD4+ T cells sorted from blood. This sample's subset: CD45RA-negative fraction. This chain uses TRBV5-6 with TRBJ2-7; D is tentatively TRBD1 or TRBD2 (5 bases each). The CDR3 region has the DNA TGTGCCAGCAGTACGCCGGTGGGGGTAGGTTTCTACGAGCAGTACTTC. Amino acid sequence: CASSTPVGVGFYEQYF.